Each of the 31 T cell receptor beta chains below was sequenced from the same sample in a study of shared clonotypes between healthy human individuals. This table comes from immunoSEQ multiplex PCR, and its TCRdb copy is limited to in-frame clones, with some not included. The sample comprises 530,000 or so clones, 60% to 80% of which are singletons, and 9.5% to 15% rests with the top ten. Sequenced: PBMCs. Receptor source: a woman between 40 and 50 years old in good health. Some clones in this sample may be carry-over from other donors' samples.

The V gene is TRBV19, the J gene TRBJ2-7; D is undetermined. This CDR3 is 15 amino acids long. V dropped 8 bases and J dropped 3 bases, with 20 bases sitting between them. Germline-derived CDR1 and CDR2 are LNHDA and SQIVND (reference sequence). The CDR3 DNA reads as TGTGCCAGTTCCAACCAGGTAGCTCCCAACTACGAGCAGTACTTC. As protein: CASSNQVAPNYEQYF.

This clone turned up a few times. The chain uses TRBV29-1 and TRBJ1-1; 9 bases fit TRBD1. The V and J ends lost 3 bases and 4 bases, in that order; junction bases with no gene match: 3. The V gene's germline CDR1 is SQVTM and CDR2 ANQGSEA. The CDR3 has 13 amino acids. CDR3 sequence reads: CSVDRTGVTEAFF. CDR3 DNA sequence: TGCAGCGTTGACAGGACAGGGGTCACTGAAGCTTTCTTT.

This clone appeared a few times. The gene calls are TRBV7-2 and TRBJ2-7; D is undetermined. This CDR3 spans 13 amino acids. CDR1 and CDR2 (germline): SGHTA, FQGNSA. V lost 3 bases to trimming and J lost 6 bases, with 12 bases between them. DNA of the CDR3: TGTGCCAGCAGCTTTTTCCACACAAGCGAGCAGTACTTC. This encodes CASSFFHTSEQYF.

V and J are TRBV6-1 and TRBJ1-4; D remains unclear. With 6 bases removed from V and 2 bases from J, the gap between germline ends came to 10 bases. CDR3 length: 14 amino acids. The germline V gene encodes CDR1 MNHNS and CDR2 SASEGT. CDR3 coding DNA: TGTGCCAGCAGGAAGGGCCTCACTAATGAAAAACTGTTTTTT. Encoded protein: CASRKGLTNEKLFF.

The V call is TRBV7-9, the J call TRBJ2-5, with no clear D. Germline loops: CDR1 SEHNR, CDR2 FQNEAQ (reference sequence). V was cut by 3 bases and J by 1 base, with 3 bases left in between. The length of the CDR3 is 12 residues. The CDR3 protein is CASSFIQETQYF. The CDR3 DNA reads TGTGCCAGCAGCTTTATCCAAGAGACCCAGTACTTC. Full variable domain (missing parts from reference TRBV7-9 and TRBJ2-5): DTGVSQNPRHKITKRGQNVTFRCDPISEHNRLYWYRQTLGQGPEFLTYFQNEAQLEKSRLLSDRFSAERPKGSFSTLEIQRTEQGDSAMYLCASSFIQETQYFGPGTRLLVL.

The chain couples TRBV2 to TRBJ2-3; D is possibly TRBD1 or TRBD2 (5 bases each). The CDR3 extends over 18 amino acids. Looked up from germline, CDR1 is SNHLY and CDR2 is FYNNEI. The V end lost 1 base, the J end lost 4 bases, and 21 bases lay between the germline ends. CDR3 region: CASSEVGVSVSAADTQYF. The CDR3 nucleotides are TGTGCCAGCAGTGAAGTGGGGGTCTCAGTATCGGCGGCAGATACGCAGTATTTT.

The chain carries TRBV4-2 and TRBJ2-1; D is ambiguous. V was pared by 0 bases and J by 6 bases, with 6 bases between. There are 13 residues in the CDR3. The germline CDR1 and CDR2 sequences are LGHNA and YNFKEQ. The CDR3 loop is CASSQDTANEQFF. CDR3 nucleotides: TGTGCCAGCAGCCAAGATACGGCCAATGAGCAGTTCTTC.

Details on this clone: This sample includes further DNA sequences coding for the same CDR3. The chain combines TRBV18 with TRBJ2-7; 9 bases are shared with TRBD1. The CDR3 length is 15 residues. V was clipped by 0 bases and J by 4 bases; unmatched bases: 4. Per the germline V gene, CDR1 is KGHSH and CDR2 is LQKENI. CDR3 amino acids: CASSPPGQGRYEQYF. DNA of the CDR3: TGTGCCAGCTCACCACCGGGACAGGGTCGATACGAGCAGTACTTC. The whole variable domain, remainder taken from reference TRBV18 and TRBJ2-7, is NAGVMQNPRHLVRRRGQEARLRCSPMKGHSHVYWYRQLPEEGLKFMVYLQKENIIDESGMPKERFSAEFPKEGPSILRIQQVVRGDSAAYFCASSPPGQGRYEQYFGPGTRLTVT.

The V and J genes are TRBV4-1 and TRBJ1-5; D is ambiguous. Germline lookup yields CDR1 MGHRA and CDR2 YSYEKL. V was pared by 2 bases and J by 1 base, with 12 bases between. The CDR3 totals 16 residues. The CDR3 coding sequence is TGCGCCAGCAGCCAATCCGGACCGATGAGCAATCAGCCCCAGCATTTT. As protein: CASSQSGPMSNQPQHF.

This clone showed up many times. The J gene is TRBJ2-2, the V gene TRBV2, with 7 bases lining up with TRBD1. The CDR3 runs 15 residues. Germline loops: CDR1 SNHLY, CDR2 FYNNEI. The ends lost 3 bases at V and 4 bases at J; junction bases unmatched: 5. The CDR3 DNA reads TGTGCCAGCAGTGAGAGGGGGCAAGGCACCGGGGAGCTGTTTTTT. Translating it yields CASSERGQGTGELFF.

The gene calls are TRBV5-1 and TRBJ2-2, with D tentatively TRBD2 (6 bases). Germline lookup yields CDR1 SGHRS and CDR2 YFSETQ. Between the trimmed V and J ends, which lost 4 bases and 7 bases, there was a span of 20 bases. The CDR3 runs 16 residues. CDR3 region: CASSRGSTRGDGELFF. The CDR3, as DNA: TGCGCCAGCAGCCGGGGGAGTACAAGGGGCGACGGGGAGCTGTTTTTT.

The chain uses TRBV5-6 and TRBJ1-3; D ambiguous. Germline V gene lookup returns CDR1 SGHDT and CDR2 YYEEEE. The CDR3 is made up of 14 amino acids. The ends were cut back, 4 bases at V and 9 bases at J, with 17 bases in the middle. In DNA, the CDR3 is TGTGCCAGCAGCCCTCGGGCCCCGAGGACCACCATATATTTT. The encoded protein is CASSPRAPRTTIYF.

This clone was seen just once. DNA of the CDR3: TGTGCCATCCACGGACAGGTCAACAATGAGCAGTTCTTC. Its translation: CAIHGQVNNEQFF. The rearrangement joins TRBV10-3 to TRBJ2-1; 7 bases match TRBD1. Germline V gene lookup returns CDR1 ENHRY and CDR2 SYGVKD. Germline trimming cut 8 bases from V and 5 bases from J; bases unmatched to any gene: 6. The CDR3 contains 13 residues.

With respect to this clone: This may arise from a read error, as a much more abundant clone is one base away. CDR3 sequence (DNA): TGTGCCAGTAGTTTAGACAATCAGCCCCAGCATTTT. Protein sequence: CASSLDNQPQHF. The chain joins TRBV19 to TRBJ1-5; D ambiguous. Germline V lookup: CDR1 LNHDA, CDR2 SQIVND (reference sequence). The CDR3 totals 12 residues.

CDR3 in amino acids: CASSPAKAYEQYF. The CDR3 DNA reads TGTGCCAGCTCACCAGCCAAGGCCTACGAGCAGTACTTC. V usage is TRBV18 and J usage is TRBJ2-7; D remains ambiguous. Trimming removed 2 bases at V and 2 bases at J, with 7 bases between. Germline CDR1 KGHSH, CDR2 LQKENI. The CDR3 loop spans 13 amino acids.

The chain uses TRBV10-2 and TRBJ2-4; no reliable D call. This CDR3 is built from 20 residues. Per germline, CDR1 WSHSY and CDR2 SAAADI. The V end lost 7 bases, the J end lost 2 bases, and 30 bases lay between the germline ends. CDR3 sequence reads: CASTPRILVRSDLTKNIQYF. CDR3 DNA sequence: TGCGCCAGCACCCCTCGTATTTTGGTCCGCTCGGATCTAACCAAAAACATTCAGTACTTC.

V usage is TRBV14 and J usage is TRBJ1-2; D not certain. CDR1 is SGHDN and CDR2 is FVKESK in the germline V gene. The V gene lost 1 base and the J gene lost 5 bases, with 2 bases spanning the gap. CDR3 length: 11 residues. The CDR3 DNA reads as TGTGCCAGCAGCCAAGGTTATGGCTACACCTTC. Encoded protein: CASSQGYGYTF.

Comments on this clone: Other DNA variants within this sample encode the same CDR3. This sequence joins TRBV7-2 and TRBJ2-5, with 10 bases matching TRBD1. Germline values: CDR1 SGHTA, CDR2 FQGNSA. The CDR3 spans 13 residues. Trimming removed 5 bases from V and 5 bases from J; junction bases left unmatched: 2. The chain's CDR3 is CASSRDRGETQYF. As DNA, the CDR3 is TGTGCCAGCAGCAGGGACAGGGGTGAGACCCAGTACTTC.

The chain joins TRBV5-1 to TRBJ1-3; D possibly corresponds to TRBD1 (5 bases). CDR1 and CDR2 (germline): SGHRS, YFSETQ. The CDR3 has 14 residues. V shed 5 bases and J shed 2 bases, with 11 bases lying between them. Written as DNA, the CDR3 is TGCGCCAGCAGTGGGGACGGAACTGGAAACACCATATATTTT. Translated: CASSGDGTGNTIYF.

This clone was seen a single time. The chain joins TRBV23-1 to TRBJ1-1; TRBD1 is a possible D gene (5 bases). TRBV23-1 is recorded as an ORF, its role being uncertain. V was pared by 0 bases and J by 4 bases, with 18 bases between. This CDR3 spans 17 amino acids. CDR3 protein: CASSQSRSDTGSTEAFF. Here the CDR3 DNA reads TGCGCCAGCAGTCAATCGAGGTCGGACACCGGGTCCACTGAAGCTTTCTTT.

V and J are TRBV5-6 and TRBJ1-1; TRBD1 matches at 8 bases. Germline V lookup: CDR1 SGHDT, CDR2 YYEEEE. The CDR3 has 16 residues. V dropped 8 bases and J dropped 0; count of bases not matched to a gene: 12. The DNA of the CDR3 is TGTGCCAGTAGTCAAACAGGGGGGCGGATGAACACTGAAGCTTTCTTT. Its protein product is CASSQTGGRMNTEAFF.

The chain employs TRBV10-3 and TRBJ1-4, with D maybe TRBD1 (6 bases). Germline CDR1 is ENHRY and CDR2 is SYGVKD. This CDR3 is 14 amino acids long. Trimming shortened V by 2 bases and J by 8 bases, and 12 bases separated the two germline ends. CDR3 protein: CAISERTRGEKLFF. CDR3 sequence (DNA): TGTGCCATCAGTGAGAGGACAAGGGGGGAAAAACTGTTTTTT.

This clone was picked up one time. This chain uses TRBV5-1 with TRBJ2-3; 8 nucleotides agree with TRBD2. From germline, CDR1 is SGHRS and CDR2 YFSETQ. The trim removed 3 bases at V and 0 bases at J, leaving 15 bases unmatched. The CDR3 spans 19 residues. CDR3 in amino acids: CASSSYTGTRLSSTDTQYF. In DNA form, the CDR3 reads TGCGCCAGCAGCTCCTATACTGGGACTAGATTATCTAGCACAGATACGCAGTATTTT.

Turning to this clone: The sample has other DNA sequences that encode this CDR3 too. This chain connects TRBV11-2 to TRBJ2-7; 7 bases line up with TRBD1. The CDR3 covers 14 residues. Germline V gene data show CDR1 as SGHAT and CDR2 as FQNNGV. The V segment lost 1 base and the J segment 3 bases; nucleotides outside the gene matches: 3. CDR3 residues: CASSLGQGLYEQYF. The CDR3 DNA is TGTGCCAGCAGCTTAGGACAGGGCCTCTACGAGCAGTACTTC.

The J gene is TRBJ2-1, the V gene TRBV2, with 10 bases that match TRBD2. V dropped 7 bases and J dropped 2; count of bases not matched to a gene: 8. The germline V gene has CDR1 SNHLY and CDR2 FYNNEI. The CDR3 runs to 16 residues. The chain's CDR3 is CASNFPGTSAYNEQFF. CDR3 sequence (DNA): TGTGCCAGCAACTTCCCTGGGACTAGCGCCTACAATGAGCAGTTCTTC.

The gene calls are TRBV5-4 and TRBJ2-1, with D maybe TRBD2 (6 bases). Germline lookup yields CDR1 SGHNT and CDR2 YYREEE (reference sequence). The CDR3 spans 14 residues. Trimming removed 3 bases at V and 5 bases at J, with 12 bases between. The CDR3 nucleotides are TGTGCCAGCAGCTACTGGACTAACGACAATGAGCAGTTCTTC. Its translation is CASSYWTNDNEQFF. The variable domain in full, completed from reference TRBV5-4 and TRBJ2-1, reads ETGVTQSPTHLIKTRGQQVTLRCSSQSGHNTVSWYQQALGQGPQFIFQYYREEENGRGNFPPRFSGLQFPNYSSELNVNALELDDSALYLCASSYWTNDNEQFFGPGTRLTVL.

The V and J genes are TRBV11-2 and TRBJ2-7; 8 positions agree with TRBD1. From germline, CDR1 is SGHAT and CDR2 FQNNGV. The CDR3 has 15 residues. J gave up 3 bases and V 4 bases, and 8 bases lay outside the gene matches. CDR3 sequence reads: CASSSPTGAGYEQYF. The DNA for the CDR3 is TGTGCCAGCAGCTCTCCGACAGGGGCCGGCTACGAGCAGTACTTC.

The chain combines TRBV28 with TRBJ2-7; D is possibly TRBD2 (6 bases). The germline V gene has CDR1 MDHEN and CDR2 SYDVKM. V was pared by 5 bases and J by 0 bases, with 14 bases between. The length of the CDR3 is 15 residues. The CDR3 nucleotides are TGTGCCAGCAGTCCCGGACTACCGAGCTCCTACGAGCAGTACTTC. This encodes CASSPGLPSSYEQYF.

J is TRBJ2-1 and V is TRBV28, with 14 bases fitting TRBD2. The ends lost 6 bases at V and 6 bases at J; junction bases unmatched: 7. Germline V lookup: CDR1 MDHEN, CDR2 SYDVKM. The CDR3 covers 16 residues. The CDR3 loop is CASRYGLAGGLNEQFF. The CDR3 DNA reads TGTGCCAGCAGATACGGACTAGCGGGAGGACTCAATGAGCAGTTCTTC.

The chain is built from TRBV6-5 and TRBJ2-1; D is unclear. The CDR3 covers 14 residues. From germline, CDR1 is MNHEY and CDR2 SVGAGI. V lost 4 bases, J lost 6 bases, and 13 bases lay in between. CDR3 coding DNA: TGTGCCAGCAGTTTAGCATCGTCGGGCAATGAGCAGTTCTTC. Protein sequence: CASSLASSGNEQFF.

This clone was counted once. CDR3 sequence (DNA): TGTGCCAGCAGCTTTGCCGGGAGGGATGAGCAGTTCTTC. Its protein is CASSFAGRDEQFF. The rearrangement uses TRBV7-2 and TRBJ2-1, with 8 bases identical to TRBD2. J gave up 8 bases and V 3 bases, and 3 bases lay outside the gene matches. This CDR3 has 13 residues. The V gene's germline CDR1 is SGHTA and CDR2 FQGNSA.